These 2 T cell receptor beta chains came from one sample sequenced in a study of control samples from healthy donors and cancer patients. Produced via immunoSEQ multiplex PCR; TCRdb's table is partial and in-frame only. Here the sample spans about 69,000 clones, over 85% being singletons. The source material was PBMCs. The receptors originated from a man aged 60 to 69 with lung cancer.

The rearrangement joins TRBV6-6 to TRBJ1-1; a possible D gene is TRBD1 (5 bases). The V gene's germline CDR1 is MNHNY and CDR2 SVGAGI (reference sequence). V lost 6 bases and J 10 bases, leaving 36 bases between the germline ends. This CDR3 region has 19 residues. This CDR3 is CASSSALGPERLNGGAAFF. CDR3 nucleotides: TGTGCCAGCAGCTCCGCGTTAGGCCCAGAGAGGTTAAACGGGGGAGCAGCTTTCTTT.

The CDR3 DNA reads as TGCGCCAGCAGCTTGGTGGGTCAGCACACTGAAGCTTTCTTT. Encoded protein: CASSLVGQHTEAFF. V gene TRBV5-1 combines with J gene TRBJ1-1, with D unresolved. The CDR3 contains 14 residues. With 0 bases removed from V and 3 bases from J, the gap between germline ends came to 9 bases. The germline V gene encodes CDR1 SGHRS and CDR2 YFSETQ.